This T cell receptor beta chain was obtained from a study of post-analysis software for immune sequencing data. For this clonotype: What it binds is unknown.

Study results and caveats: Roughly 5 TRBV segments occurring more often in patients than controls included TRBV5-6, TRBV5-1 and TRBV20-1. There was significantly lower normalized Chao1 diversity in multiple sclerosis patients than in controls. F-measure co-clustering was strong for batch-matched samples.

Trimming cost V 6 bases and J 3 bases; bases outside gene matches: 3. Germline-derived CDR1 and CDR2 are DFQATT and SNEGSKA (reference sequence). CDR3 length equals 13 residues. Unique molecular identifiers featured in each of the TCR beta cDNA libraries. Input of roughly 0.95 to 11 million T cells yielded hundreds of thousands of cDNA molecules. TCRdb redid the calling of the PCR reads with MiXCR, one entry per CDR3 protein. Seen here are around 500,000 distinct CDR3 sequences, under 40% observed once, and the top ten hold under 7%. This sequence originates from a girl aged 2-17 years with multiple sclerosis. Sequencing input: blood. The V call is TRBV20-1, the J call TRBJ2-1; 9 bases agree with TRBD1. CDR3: CSAGTGSYNEQFF. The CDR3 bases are TGCAGTGCAGGGACAGGGAGCTACAATGAGCAGTTCTTC.